These T cell receptor beta chains were read from a single sample in a study of blood T cell repertoires in COVID-19. Clones were read by immunoSEQ multiplex PCR, and TCRdb kept only the in-frame ones, dropping some. The repertoire holds 200,000 or so clones, approximately 80% seen once, with around 5.5% in the top ten. The sample taken for sequencing was peripheral blood. The receptors shown here come from a woman in her sixties who had recovered from COVID-19. CDR3s include the opening cysteine and the closing phenylalanine or tryptophan. The D gene is left open where the match is weak. The size entry is marked missing in some rows and otherwise reads once, few, many or a size class.

j_call,cdr3_length,d_call,v_call,clone_size,cdr3_aa,cdr3_nt
TRBJ2-5,16,TRBD2,TRBV2,-,CAGGGLAGARLETQYF,TGTGCCGGTGGGGGACTAGCTGGTGCTCGGTTGGAGACCCAGTACTTC
TRBJ2-2,17,TRBD2,TRBV3-1/TRBV3-2,-,CASRRTLAGVNTGELFF,TGTGCCAGCAGACGGACTTTAGCGGGGGTAAACACCGGGGAGCTGTTTTTT
TRBJ1-4,15,TRBD1,TRBV2,-,CASSENGQGDEKLFF,TGTGCCAGCAGTGAAAATGGACAGGGCGATGAAAAACTGTTTTTT
TRBJ2-3,15,-,TRBV6-5,-,CASSRLARVTDTQYF,TGTGCCAGCAGCCGACTCGCGAGGGTGACAGATACGCAGTATTTT
TRBJ1-1,15,TRBD1,TRBV5-5,-,CASSSPQGAITEAFF,TGTGCCAGCAGCTCCCCCCAGGGGGCGATTACTGAAGCTTTCTTT
TRBJ2-7,16,-,TRBV18,-,CASSPPTTRPSYEQYF,TGTGCCAGCTCACCACCTACTACTAGACCTTCCTACGAGCAGTACTTC
TRBJ2-3,16,-,TRBV2,-,CASRVRLVASTDTQYF,TGTGCCAGCAGGGTAAGACTGGTCGCTAGCACAGATACGCAGTATTTT
TRBJ2-3,15,TRBD2,TRBV5-1,once,CASRFGTSGSDTQYF,TGCGCCAGCAGGTTTGGGACTAGCGGGTCAGATACGCAGTATTTT
TRBJ2-3,15,TRBD2,TRBV19,-,CASSIVSGGALTQYF,TGTGCCAGTAGTATAGTTAGCGGGGGGGCACTTACGCAGTATTTT
TRBJ1-1,12,TRBD1,TRBV12-3/TRBV12-4,-,CASSLGGGSAFF,TGTGCCAGCAGTTTAGGAGGGGGCTCAGCTTTCTTT
TRBJ1-1,14,-,TRBV5-1,-,CASRGTIPEAEAFF,TGCGCCAGCAGAGGGACAATACCTGAGGCTGAAGCTTTCTTT
TRBJ1-6,15,TRBD1,TRBV27,once,CASTRQGRINSPLHF,TGTGCCAGTACCCGACAGGGAAGGATTAATTCACCCCTCCACTTT
TRBJ2-1,11,-,TRBV5-6,-,CASSFAVEQFF,TGTGCCAGCAGCTTCGCGGTCGAGCAGTTCTTC
TRBJ2-1,16,TRBD1,TRBV4-2,-,CASSQTTGSTYNEQFF,TGTGCCAGCAGCCAAACGACAGGGAGTACATACAATGAGCAGTTCTTC
TRBJ2-2,15,TRBD2,TRBV4-1,-,CASSRLAGAPGGLFF,TGCGCCAGCAGCCGACTAGCGGGGGCGCCAGGGGGTCTGTTTTTT
TRBJ2-4,17,TRBD1,TRBV7-8,-,CASSLRQGVLAKNIQYF,TGTGCCAGCAGCTTACGGCAGGGGGTACTAGCCAAAAACATTCAGTACTTC